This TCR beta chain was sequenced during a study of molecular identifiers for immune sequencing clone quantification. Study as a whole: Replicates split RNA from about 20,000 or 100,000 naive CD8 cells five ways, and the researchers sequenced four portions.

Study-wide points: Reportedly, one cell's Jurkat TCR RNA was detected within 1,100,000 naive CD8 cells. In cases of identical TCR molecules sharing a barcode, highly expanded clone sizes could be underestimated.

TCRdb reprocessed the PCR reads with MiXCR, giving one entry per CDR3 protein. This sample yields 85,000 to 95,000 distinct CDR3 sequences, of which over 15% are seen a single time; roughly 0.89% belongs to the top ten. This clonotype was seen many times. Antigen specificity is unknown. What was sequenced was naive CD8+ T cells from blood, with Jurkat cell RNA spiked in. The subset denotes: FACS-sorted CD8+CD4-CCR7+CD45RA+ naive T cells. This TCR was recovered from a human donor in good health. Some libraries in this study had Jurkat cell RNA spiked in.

CDR3 sequence (DNA): TGTGCCAGCAGCTTAGCGGAGGATGAGCAGTTCTTC. Residues: CASSLAEDEQFF. The chain carries TRBV7-9 and TRBJ2-1, with a tentative D call TRBD2 (5 bases). Germline V gene lookup returns CDR1 SEHNR and CDR2 FQNEAQ (reference sequence). CDR3 length: 12 amino acids. Trimming left V 0 bases short and J 8 bases short, with 5 bases between.